These 22 T cell receptor beta chains originate from one sample sequenced in a study of blood T cell repertoires in COVID-19. Repertoires were generated with immunoSEQ multiplex PCR, while TCRdb's copy carries only in-frame clones and drops some. The profile shows under 60,000 clones, about 92% of them singletons. Sequences were obtained from peripheral blood. All receptors come from a human donor in a cohort sampled during active COVID-19.

The chain combines TRBV18 with TRBJ2-7; 8 nucleotides match TRBD2. Germline V CDR1 and CDR2: KGHSH, LQKENI. J lost 6 bases, V lost 5 bases, and 15 bases had no gene match. CDR3 length equals 16 residues. The CDR3 DNA reads as TGTGCCAGCTCAGCAGCCCCCCCAGCGGGAGTCGCCGAGCAGTACTTC. It yields the protein CASSAAPPAGVAEQYF.

The genes are TRBV28 and TRBJ2-7; D perhaps matches TRBD1 (5 bases). The CDR3 has 14 residues. Deletions cut 6 bases from V and 1 base from J, with 13 bases between. Per the germline V gene, CDR1 is MDHEN and CDR2 is SYDVKM. CDR3 bases: TGTGCCAGCAGAAAAAAGGGGCAGTCCTACGAGCAGTACTTC. Its protein product is CASRKKGQSYEQYF.

This CDR3 is CASSQDIVQGRVDGYTF. CDR3 DNA sequence: TGTGCCAGCAGCCAAGATATCGTCCAGGGGCGGGTGGATGGCTACACCTTC. V gene TRBV4-2 combines with J gene TRBJ1-2; tentatively, D is TRBD1 (6 bases). V lost 0 bases to trimming and J lost 6 bases, with 20 bases between them. The V gene's germline CDR1 is LGHNA and CDR2 YNFKEQ. This CDR3 region has 17 residues.

The chain carries TRBV11-2 and TRBJ1-4; TRBD1 matches 7 bases. J gave up 7 bases and V 5 bases, and 10 bases lay outside the gene matches. Germline V gives CDR1 SGHAT, CDR2 FQNNGV. There are 15 residues in the CDR3. The CDR3 sequence is CASSAYRGYGEKLFF. Written as DNA, the CDR3 is TGTGCCAGCAGCGCCTACAGGGGTTACGGTGAAAAACTGTTTTTT.

V gene TRBV30 combines with J gene TRBJ1-2; the match to TRBD1 covers 10 bases. Trimming cost V 3 bases and J 4 bases; bases outside gene matches: 5. CDR1 and CDR2 (germline): GTSNPN, SVGIG (reference sequence). The CDR3 consists of 14 residues. Here the CDR3 DNA reads TGTGCCTGGAGCGGGACAGGGGCTTTCTATGGCTACACCTTC. It encodes CAWSGTGAFYGYTF.

This CDR3 reads CASRRQSSGANVLTF. The CDR3 DNA sequence: TGTGCCAGCAGAAGACAGAGCTCTGGGGCCAACGTCCTGACTTTC. The genes are TRBV2 and TRBJ2-6; perhaps TRBD1 as D (5 bases). V shed 6 bases and J shed 0 bases, with 9 bases lying between them. The CDR3 has 15 residues. The germline V gene has CDR1 SNHLY and CDR2 FYNNEI.

The chain recombines TRBV11-3 with TRBJ2-5; 9 bases align to TRBD1. CDR1 is SGHNT, CDR2 YENEEA, per germline. J lost 5 bases, V lost 4 bases, and 2 bases had no gene match. This CDR3 spans 13 amino acids. In nucleotides, the CDR3 is TGTGCCAGCAGCTCCGACAGGGGGGAGACCCAGTACTTC. Translation gives CASSSDRGETQYF.

This clone appeared a few times. The chain carries TRBV9 and TRBJ1-2; 8 nucleotides agree with TRBD1. The germline V gene has CDR1 SGDLS and CDR2 YYNGEE. Trimming took 2 bases from V and 5 from J; bases not matched to a gene: 17. The CDR3 has 18 amino acids. CDR3 sequence (DNA): TGTGCCAGCAGCGTGGACAGGGCTATGCCCTCGCTACCTTATGGCTACACCTTC. The encoded protein is CASSVDRAMPSLPYGYTF. The complete variable domain, with remaining parts taken from reference TRBV9 and TRBJ1-2, reads DSGVTQTPKHLITATGQRVTLRCSPRSGDLSVYWYQQSLDQGLQFLIQYYNGEERAKGNILERFSAQQFPDLHSELNLSSLELGDSALYFCASSVDRAMPSLPYGYTFGSGTRLTVV.

This chain links TRBV5-1 with TRBJ1-4; the match to TRBD1 covers 8 bases. V lost 4 bases to trimming and J lost 5 bases; unmatched junction nucleotides: 10. The CDR3 covers 16 residues. Germline V gene data show CDR1 as SGHRS and CDR2 as YFSETQ. The CDR3 DNA follows: TGCGCCAGCAGCACCCTCCAGGGGGCACTGAATGAAAAACTGTTTTTT. Translation gives CASSTLQGALNEKLFF.

This chain joins TRBV28 and TRBJ1-1, with unresolved D. V lost 11 bases to trimming and J lost 2 bases, with 21 bases between them. The V gene's germline CDR1 is MDHEN and CDR2 SYDVKM. This CDR3 region has 15 residues. This CDR3 is CAGKDVGLFNTEAFF. DNA of the CDR3: TGTGCCGGTAAAGACGTCGGACTTTTTAACACTGAAGCTTTCTTT.

V and J are TRBV20-1 and TRBJ1-1, with D unclear. From germline, CDR1 is DFQATT and CDR2 SNEGSKA (reference sequence). This CDR3 contains 13 residues. The V gene lost 3 bases and the J gene lost 1 base, with 9 bases spanning the gap. This CDR3 reads CSASQVRNTEAFF. CDR3 sequence (DNA): TGCAGTGCTAGTCAGGTTAGGAACACTGAAGCTTTCTTT.

The V gene is TRBV28, the J gene TRBJ2-7, with 9 bases that match TRBD2. The CDR3 length is 15 residues. Trimming at V came to 3 bases and at J to 4 bases, leaving 7 bases not matched to a gene. Germline assignment: CDR1 MDHEN and CDR2 SYDVKM. The CDR3 DNA reads TGTGCCAGCAGTTTCTCGCTAGCGGGGACTTACGAGCAGTACTTC. Encoded protein: CASSFSLAGTYEQYF. Together with reference TRBV28 and TRBJ2-7, the CDR3 gives the full variable domain: DVKVTQSSRYLVKRTGEKVFLECVQDMDHENMFWYRQDPGLGLRLIYFSYDVKMKEKGDIPEGYSVSREKKERFSLILESASTNQTSMYLCASSFSLAGTYEQYFGPGTRLTVT.

The chain combines TRBV28 with TRBJ2-3; 10 bases are shared with TRBD2. CDR3 length equals 16 residues. The germline V gene encodes CDR1 MDHEN and CDR2 SYDVKM. Trimming took 8 bases from V and 2 from J; bases not matched to a gene: 10. The CDR3 is CASPDTLAGATDTQYF. The DNA for the CDR3 is TGTGCCAGCCCAGACACTCTAGCGGGGGCCACAGATACGCAGTATTTT.

The chain combines TRBV6-5 with TRBJ2-1; 7 bases align to TRBD1. CDR3 length equals 15 residues. The V gene end was trimmed by 0 bases and the J gene end by 1 base; junction bases not matched to a gene: 0. The V gene's germline CDR1 is MNHEY and CDR2 SVGAGI. This CDR3 reads CASSYSGQSYNEQFF. For the CDR3, the DNA is TGTGCCAGCAGTTACTCGGGACAGTCCTACAATGAGCAGTTCTTC.

The genes are TRBV18 and TRBJ1-2; 7 nucleotides align to TRBD1. The V gene's germline CDR1 is KGHSH and CDR2 LQKENI. The CDR3 runs to 16 residues. V lost 3 bases and J lost 0; bases outside the gene matches: 7. The chain's CDR3 is CASSPGYRGANYGYTF. In nucleotides, the CDR3 is TGTGCCAGCTCACCGGGGTACAGGGGAGCTAACTATGGCTACACCTTC.

Worth noting for this clone: An end of the junction does not agree with germline; a read error may underlie this. The chain is built from TRBV15 and TRBJ2-7; 14 nucleotides match TRBD2. Germline CDR1 and CDR2: LNHNV and YYDKDF (reference sequence). The CDR3 sequence is 16 residues long. The CDR3 sequence: CATSLRTGTSGGIVHF. CDR3 nucleotides: TGTGCCACCAGCTTACGTACCGGGACTAGCGGGGGAATAGTGCACTTC.

V gene TRBV4-1 combines with J gene TRBJ2-7; 7 bases fit TRBD1. The CDR3 is made up of 13 amino acids. Germline-derived CDR1 and CDR2 are MGHRA and YSYEKL. V shed 2 bases and J 3 bases; nucleotides not matched to a gene: 1. CDR3 residues: CASSQRDSYEQYF. As DNA, the CDR3 is TGCGCCAGCAGCCAAAGGGACAGCTACGAGCAGTACTTC.

The V and J genes are TRBV6-2 or TRBV6-3 and TRBJ1-5; TRBD1 agrees at 9 bases. Germline CDR1 reads MNHEY; CDR2 reads SVGEGT. With 5 bases clipped from V and 6 bases from J, the junction kept 5 bases outside the gene matches. This CDR3 comprises 14 residues. CDR3 coding DNA: TGTGCCAGCAGTGACCGACAGGGGGTTCAGCCCCAGCATTTT. Protein product: CASSDRQGVQPQHF.

This chain connects TRBV14 to TRBJ1-1, with D hard to call. Trimming stripped 3 bases from V and 0 bases from J, with 5 bases between. The CDR3 contains 13 residues. Germline V CDR1 and CDR2: SGHDN, FVKESK. The CDR3 spells CASSQGVNTEAFF. CDR3 coding DNA: TGTGCCAGCAGCCAGGGAGTGAACACTGAAGCTTTCTTT. The whole variable domain, filled in from reference TRBV14 and TRBJ1-1, reads EAGVTQFPSHSVIEKGQTVTLRCDPISGHDNLYWYRRVMGKEIKFLLHFVKESKQDESGMPNNRFLAERTGGTYSTLKVQPAELEDSGVYFCASSQGVNTEAFFGQGTRLTVV.

The chain employs TRBV6-5 and TRBJ2-2, with 10 bases lining up with TRBD2. The germline V gene encodes CDR1 MNHEY and CDR2 SVGAGI. Germline trimming cut 7 bases from V and 3 bases from J; bases unmatched to any gene: 5. The CDR3 totals 15 residues. In nucleotides, the CDR3 is TGTGCCAGCACCTTGAGCGGGAGGGACACCGGGGAGCTGTTTTTT. Its translation: CASTLSGRDTGELFF.

This chain joins TRBV3-1 (or the pseudogene TRBV3-2) and TRBJ1-1; 7 bases are shared with TRBD1. The V gene end was trimmed by 3 bases and the J gene end by 6 bases; junction bases not matched to a gene: 10. Germline lookup yields CDR1 LGHDT and CDR2 YNNKEL (reference sequence). The CDR3 extends over 15 amino acids. In DNA form, the CDR3 reads TGTGCCAGCAGCCAGACGGAGGGGGCGAATGCTGAAGCTTTCTTT. Its translation: CASSQTEGANAEAFF.

The chain employs TRBV7-9 and TRBJ1-4; maybe TRBD1 (5 bases). The germline gives CDR1 SEHNR, CDR2 FQNEAQ (reference sequence). CDR3 size: 15 residues. Trimming shortened V by 2 bases and J by 5 bases, and 12 bases separated the two germline ends. CDR3 nucleotides: TGTGCCAGCAGCTTATCGGCAGGGAGGAATGAAAAACTGTTTTTT. Translation: CASSLSAGRNEKLFF.